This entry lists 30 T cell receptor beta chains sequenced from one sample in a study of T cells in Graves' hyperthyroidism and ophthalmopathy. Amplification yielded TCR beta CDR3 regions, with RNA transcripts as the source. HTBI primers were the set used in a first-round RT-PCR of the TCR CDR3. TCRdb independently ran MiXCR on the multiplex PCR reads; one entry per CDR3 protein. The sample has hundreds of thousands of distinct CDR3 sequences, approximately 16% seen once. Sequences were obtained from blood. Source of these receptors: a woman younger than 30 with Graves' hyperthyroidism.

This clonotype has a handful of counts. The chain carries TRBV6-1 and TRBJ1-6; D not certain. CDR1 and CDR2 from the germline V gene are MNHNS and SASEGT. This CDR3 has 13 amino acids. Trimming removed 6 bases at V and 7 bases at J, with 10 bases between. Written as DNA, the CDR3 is TGTGCCAGCAGCGGACTGGTCAATTCACCCCTCCACTTT. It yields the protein CASSGLVNSPLHF.

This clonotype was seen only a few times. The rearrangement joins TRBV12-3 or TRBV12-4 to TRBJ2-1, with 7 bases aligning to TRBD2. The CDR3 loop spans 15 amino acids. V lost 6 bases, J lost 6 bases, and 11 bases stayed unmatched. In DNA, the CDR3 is TGTGCCAGCAGCCGGGGAGGGAGTAGGGGCAATGAGCAGTTCTTC. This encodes CASSRGGSRGNEQFF.

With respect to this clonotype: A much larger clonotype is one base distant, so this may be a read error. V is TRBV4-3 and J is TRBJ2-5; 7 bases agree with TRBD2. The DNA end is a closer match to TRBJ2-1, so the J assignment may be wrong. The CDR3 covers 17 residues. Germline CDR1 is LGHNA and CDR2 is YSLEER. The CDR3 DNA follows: TGCGCCAGCAGCCAAGATCGGCTAGCGCGGGCGGGAGAGACCCAGTTCTTC. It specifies CASSQDRLARAGETQFF.

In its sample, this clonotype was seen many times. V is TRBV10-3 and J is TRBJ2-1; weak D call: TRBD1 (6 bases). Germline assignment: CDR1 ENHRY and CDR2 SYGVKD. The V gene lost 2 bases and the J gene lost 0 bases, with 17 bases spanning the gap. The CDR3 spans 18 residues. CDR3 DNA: TGTGCCATCAGTGAGACCCACAGGGTAAGAAGCTCCTACAATGAGCAGTTCTTC. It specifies CAISETHRVRSSYNEQFF.

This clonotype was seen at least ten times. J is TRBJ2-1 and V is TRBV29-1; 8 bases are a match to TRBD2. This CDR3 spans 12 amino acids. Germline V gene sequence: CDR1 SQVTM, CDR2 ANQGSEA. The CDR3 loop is CTITGGSNEQFF. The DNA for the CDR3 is TGCACCATAACGGGGGGGTCAAATGAGCAGTTCTTC.

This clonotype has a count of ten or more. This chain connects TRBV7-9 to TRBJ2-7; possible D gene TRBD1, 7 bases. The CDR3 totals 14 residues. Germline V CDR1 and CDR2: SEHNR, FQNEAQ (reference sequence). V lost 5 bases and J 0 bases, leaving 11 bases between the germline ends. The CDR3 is CASSTQGGSYEQYF. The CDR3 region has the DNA TGTGCCAGCAGCACTCAGGGGGGCTCCTACGAGCAGTACTTC. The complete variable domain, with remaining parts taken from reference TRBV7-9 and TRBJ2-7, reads DTGVSQNPRHKITKRGQNVTFRCDPISEHNRLYWYRQTLGQGPEFLTYFQNEAQLEKSRLLSDRFSAERPKGSFSTLEIQRTEQGDSAMYLCASSTQGGSYEQYFGPGTRLTVT.

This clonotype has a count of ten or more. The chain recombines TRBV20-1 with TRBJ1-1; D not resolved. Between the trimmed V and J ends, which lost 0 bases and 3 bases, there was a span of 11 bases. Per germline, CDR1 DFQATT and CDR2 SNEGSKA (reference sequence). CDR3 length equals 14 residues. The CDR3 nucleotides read TGCAGTGCTAGAGACGGGGTGCGGGACACTGAAGCTTTCTTT. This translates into CSARDGVRDTEAFF.

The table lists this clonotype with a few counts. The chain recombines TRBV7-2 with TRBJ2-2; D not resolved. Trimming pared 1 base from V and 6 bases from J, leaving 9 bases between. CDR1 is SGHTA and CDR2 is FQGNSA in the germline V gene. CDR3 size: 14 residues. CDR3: CASSLESTAGELFF. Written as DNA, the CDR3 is TGTGCCAGCAGCTTAGAGTCGACGGCCGGGGAGCTGTTTTTT.

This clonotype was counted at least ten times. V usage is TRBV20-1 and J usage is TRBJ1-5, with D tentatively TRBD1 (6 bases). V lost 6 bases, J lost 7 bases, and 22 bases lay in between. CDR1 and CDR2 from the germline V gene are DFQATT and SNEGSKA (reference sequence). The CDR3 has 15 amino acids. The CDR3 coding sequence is TGCAGTGCCACCGAAACGGACAGAACGCAGCAGCCCCAGCATTTT. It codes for CSATETDRTQQPQHF.

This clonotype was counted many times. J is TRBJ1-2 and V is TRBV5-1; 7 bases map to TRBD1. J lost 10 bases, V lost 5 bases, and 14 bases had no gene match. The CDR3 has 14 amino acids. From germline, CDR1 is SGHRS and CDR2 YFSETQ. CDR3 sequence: CASSRTGVKRHYTF. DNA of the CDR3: TGCGCCAGCAGTCGAACAGGGGTAAAACGGCACTACACCTTC.

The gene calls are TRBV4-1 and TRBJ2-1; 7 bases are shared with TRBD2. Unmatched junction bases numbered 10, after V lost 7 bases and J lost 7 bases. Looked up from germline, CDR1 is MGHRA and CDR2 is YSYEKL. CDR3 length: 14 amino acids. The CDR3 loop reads CASTSRESGNEQFF. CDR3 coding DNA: TGCGCCAGCACCTCGCGGGAGTCGGGGAATGAGCAGTTCTTC.

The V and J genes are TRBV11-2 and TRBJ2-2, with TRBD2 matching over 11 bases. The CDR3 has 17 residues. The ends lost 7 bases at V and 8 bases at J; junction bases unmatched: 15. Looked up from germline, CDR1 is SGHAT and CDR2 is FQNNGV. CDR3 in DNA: TGTGCCAGCACCCTACGTCAAGTAGCGGGGGGGGGAGGGGAGCTGTTTTTT. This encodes CASTLRQVAGGGGELFF.

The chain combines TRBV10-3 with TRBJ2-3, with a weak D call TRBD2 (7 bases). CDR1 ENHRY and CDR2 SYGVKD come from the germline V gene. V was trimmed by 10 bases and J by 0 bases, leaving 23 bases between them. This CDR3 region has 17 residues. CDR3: CASGGELFSSSTDTQYF. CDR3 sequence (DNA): TGTGCCAGCGGGGGCGAGCTGTTTAGCTCGAGCACAGATACGCAGTATTTT.

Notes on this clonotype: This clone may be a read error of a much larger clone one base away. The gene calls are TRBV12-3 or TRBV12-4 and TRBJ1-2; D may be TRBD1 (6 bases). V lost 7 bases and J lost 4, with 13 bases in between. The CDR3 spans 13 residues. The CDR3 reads CASITTGTYGYTF. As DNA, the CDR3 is TGTGCCAGCATCACAACAGGGACCTATGGCTACACCTTC.

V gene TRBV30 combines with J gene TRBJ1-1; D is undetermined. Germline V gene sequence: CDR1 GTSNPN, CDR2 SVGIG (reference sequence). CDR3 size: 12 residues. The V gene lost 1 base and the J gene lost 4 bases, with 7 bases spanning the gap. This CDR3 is CAWSAPATEAFF. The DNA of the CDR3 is TGTGCCTGGAGTGCTCCAGCCACTGAAGCTTTCTTT.

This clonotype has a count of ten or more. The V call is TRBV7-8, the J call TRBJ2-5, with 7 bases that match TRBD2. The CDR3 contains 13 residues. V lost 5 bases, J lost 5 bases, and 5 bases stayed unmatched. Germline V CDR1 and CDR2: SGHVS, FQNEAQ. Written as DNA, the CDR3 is TGTGCCAGCAGCCCCGGGGGGTGGGAGACCCAGTACTTC. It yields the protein CASSPGGWETQYF.

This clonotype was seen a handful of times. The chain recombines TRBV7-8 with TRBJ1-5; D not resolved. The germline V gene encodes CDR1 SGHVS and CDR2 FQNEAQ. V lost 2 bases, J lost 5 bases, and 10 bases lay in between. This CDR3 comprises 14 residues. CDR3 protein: CASSLWQPDQPQHF. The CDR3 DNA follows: TGTGCCAGCAGCTTATGGCAGCCCGATCAGCCCCAGCATTTT.

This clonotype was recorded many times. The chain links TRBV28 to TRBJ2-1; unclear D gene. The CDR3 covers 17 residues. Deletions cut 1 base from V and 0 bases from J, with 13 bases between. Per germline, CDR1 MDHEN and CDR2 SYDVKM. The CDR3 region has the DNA TGTGCCAGCAGTTTATCTCCTAGACCAACCTCCTACAATGAGCAGTTCTTC. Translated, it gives CASSLSPRPTSYNEQFF.

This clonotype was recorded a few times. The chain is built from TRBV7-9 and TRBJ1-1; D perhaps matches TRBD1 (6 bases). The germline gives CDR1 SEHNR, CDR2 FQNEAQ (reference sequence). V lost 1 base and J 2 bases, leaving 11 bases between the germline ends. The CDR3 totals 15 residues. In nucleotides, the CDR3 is TGTGCCAGCAGCTTAGGGGACACAGAAAACACTGAAGCTTTCTTT. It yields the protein CASSLGDTENTEAFF.

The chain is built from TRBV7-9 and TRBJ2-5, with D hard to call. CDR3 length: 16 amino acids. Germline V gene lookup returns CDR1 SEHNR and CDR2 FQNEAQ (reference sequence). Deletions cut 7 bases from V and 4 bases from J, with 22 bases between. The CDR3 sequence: CASNPSETTMRETQYF. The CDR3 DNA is TGTGCCAGCAACCCATCGGAGACAACTATGAGAGAGACCCAGTACTTC.

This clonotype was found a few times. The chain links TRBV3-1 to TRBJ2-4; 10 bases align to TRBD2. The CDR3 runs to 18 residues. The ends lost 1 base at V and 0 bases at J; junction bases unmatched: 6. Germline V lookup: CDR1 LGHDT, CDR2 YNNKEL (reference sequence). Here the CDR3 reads CASSQVTSGTLAKNIQYF. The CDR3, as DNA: TGTGCCAGCAGCCAAGTAACTAGCGGGACGCTAGCCAAAAACATTCAGTACTTC.

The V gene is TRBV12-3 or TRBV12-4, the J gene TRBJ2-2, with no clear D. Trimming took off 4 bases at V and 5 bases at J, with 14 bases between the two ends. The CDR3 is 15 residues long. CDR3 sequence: CASSYDSGFTGELFF. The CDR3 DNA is TGTGCCAGCAGTTACGACTCTGGGTTTACCGGGGAGCTGTTTTTT.

CDR3 nucleotide sequence: TGCAGTGCTGGGCGGGGGTCCTTGTACGAGCAGTACTTC. This encodes CSAGRGSLYEQYF. The chain links TRBV20-1 to TRBJ2-7, with TRBD2 matching 7 bases. The CDR3 extends over 13 amino acids. Losses at the gene ends were 5 bases for V and 4 bases for J; bases not matched to a gene: 8. The germline V gene encodes CDR1 DFQATT and CDR2 SNEGSKA (reference sequence).

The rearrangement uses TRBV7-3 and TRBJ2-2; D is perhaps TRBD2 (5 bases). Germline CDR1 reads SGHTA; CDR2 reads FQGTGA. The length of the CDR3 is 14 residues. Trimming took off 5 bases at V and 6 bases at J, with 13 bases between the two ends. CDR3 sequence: CASSPDYRAGELFF. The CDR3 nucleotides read TGTGCCAGCAGCCCAGACTATAGGGCCGGGGAGCTGTTTTTT.

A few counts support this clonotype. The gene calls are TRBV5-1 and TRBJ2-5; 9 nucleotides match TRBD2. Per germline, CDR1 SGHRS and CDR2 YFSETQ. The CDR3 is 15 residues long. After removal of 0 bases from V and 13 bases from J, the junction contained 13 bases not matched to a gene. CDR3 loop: CASSLALGGGASPYF. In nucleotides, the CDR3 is TGCGCCAGCAGCTTGGCCCTCGGCGGGGGGGCCTCCCCGTACTTC.

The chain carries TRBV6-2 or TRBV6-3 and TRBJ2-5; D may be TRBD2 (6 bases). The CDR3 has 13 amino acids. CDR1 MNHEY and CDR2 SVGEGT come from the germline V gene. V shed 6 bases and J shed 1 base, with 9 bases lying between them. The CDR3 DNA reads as TGTGCCAGCAGGCGGGGATTCCAAGAGACCCAGTACTTC. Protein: CASRRGFQETQYF.

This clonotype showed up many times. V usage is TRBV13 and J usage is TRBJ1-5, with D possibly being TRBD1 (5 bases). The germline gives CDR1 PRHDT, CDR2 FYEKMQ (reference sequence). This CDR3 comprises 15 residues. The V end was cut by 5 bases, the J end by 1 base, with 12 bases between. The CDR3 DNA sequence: TGTGCCAGCAGCGAGCGGGGGGGAAGCAATCAGCCCCAGCATTTT. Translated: CASSERGGSNQPQHF.

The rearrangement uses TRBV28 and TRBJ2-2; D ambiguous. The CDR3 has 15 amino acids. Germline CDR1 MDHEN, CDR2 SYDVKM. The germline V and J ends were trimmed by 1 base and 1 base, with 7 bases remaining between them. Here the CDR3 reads CASSLSGLNTGELFF. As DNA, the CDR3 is TGTGCCAGCAGTTTATCGGGCCTGAACACCGGGGAGCTGTTTTTT.

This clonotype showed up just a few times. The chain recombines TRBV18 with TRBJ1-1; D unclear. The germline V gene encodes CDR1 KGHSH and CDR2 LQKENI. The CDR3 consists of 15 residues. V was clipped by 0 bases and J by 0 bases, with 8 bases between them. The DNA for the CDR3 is TGTGCCAGCTCACCACCTTCCATACTGAACACTGAAGCTTTCTTT. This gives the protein CASSPPSILNTEAFF.

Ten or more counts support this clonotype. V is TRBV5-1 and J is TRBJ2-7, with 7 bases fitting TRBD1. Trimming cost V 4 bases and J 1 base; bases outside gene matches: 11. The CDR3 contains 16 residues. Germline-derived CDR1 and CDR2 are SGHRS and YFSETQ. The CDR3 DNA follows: TGCGCCAGCAGCGGTACGGAGGACAGGCCTTCCTACGAGCAGTACTTC. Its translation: CASSGTEDRPSYEQYF. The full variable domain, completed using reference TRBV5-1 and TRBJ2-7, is KAGVTQTPRYLIKTRGQQVTLSCSPISGHRSVSWYQQTPGQGLQFLFEYFSETQRNKGNFPGRFSGRQFSNSRSEMNVSTLELGDSALYLCASSGTEDRPSYEQYFGPGTRLTVT.